One and the same sample provided the 7 T cell receptor beta chains below, sequenced in a study of human T cells and chemical hapten exposure. Unique molecular identifiers were linked by the library to individual cDNA molecules. Using its own MiXCR run on the reads, TCRdb lists one record per CDR3 protein. The table has about 120,000 distinct CDR3 sequences, around 9% seen once. The starting material, unfractionated whole blood, was used for total RNA extraction. Sequencing was performed on whole blood. The receptors originated from a human donor in good health. Some clones in this sample may be carry-over from other donors' samples.

The chain uses TRBV6-5 and TRBJ1-4, with a tentative D call TRBD1 (6 bases). V shed 0 bases and J shed 5 bases, with 13 bases lying between them. Germline V CDR1 and CDR2: MNHEY, SVGAGI. The length of the CDR3 is 16 residues. The CDR3 spells CASSYSGRGGNEKLFF. CDR3 sequence (DNA): TGTGCCAGCAGTTACTCCGGGCGAGGGGGGAATGAAAAACTGTTTTTT.

This clonotype turned up a few times. The chain has TRBV20-1 and TRBJ2-7; D ambiguous. Germline V gene data show CDR1 as DFQATT and CDR2 as SNEGSKA (reference sequence). The V and J ends lost 0 bases and 0 bases respectively, with 9 bases between them. The CDR3 length is 14 residues. The DNA for the CDR3 is TGCAGTGCTAGAGATGAACGGACCTCCTACGAGCAGTACTTC. Translated: CSARDERTSYEQYF.

This clonotype was observed a handful of times. The gene calls are TRBV15 and TRBJ2-1, with 7 nucleotides matching TRBD1. V was pared by 2 bases and J by 5 bases, with 9 bases of the junction left unmatched. Germline assignment: CDR1 LNHNV and CDR2 YYDKDF (reference sequence). This CDR3 has 16 residues. The CDR3 DNA follows: TGTGCCACCAGCAGATGGGACAGCAGACCTCACAATGAGCAGTTCTTC. Translated, it gives CATSRWDSRPHNEQFF.

This clonotype has only a few counts. The V and J genes are TRBV4-2 and TRBJ1-6; the D gene is possibly TRBD1 (6 bases). Germline CDR1 reads LGHNA; CDR2 reads YNFKEQ. The CDR3 extends over 15 amino acids. The ends were cut back, 2 bases at V and 7 bases at J, with 12 bases in the middle. The CDR3: CASSQRGGMNSPLHF. The CDR3, as DNA: TGTGCCAGCAGCCAAAGGGGGGGTATGAATTCACCCCTCCACTTT.

The chain uses TRBV5-1 and TRBJ2-5; the D gene is possibly TRBD2 (6 bases). Trimming stripped 7 bases from V and 2 bases from J, with 12 bases between. The CDR3 covers 13 residues. Germline V gene lookup returns CDR1 SGHRS and CDR2 YFSETQ. The CDR3 sequence is CASFRDSQETQYF. The CDR3 DNA is TGCGCCAGCTTCCGGGACTCACAAGAGACCCAGTACTTC.

This clonotype was found a few times. The chain is built from TRBV12-5 and TRBJ2-1, with 11 bases aligning to TRBD2. The germline CDR1 and CDR2 sequences are LGHNT and FRNRAP. With 3 bases clipped from V and 6 bases from J, the junction kept 4 bases outside the gene matches. The CDR3 is made up of 15 amino acids. The CDR3 DNA is TGTGCTAGTGGTTTTAGACTAGCGGGAACCAATGAGCAGTTCTTC. Translation: CASGFRLAGTNEQFF.

This clonotype was counted ten times or more. The CDR3 DNA sequence: TGTGCCAGCAGTTCTGGGGTGGCAGGGAATCAGCCCCAGCATTTT. Translating it yields CASSSGVAGNQPQHF. This chain uses TRBV7-9 with TRBJ1-5, with a tentative D call TRBD1 (5 bases). This CDR3 is 15 amino acids long. Trimming removed 6 bases from V and 4 bases from J, with 16 bases in between. Germline V gives CDR1 SEHNR, CDR2 FQNEAQ (reference sequence).